The source of this TCR beta chain is a study of T cells in Graves' hyperthyroidism and ophthalmopathy. Based on clinical symptoms, serum thyroxine and TRAb, thyroid ultrasound and orbital computed tomography, diagnoses were reached. This clonotype was seen repeatedly, ten times or more. RNA transcripts yielded amplified TCR beta CDR3 regions. A set of HTBI primers served as the primers for a first-round RT-PCR of the TCR CDR3. Using its own MiXCR run on the multiplex PCR reads, TCRdb lists one record per CDR3 protein. The data contain 500,000 or so distinct CDR3 sequences, more than 15% of them singletons. The CDR3 is 15 amino acids. V lost 4 bases and J 7 bases, leaving 19 bases between the germline ends. Germline lookup yields CDR1 MDHEN and CDR2 SYDVKM.

The sample was blood. The rearrangement joins TRBV28 to TRBJ2-5; D uncertain. This receptor was obtained from a woman aged 25 to 39 with Graves' ophthalmopathy. The CDR3 region is CASSSTLPFPGTQYF. The CDR3 DNA reads TGTGCCAGCAGTTCCACACTCCCCTTTCCAGGGACCCAGTACTTC.